This TCR beta chain was captured in a study of T-cell memory formation after mild COVID-19. From 5'RACE with constant-segment primers came TCR alpha and TCR beta cDNA libraries that carried sample barcodes and UMIs. MiXCR, applied by TCRdb to the 5' RACE reads, yields one record per CDR3 protein. The table includes 30,000 to 45,000 distinct CDR3 sequences, more than 9.5% detected once. This clonotype occurred many times. The antigen remains unidentified. Points from the study as a whole: Of the contracting clones, CD4+ ones lay mainly in CM and EM, and CD8+ ones in EMRA. Prior to infection, memory already included some responding clones, suggesting cross-reactive memory joined.

The CDR3 extends over 13 amino acids. Germline CDR1 SGDLS, CDR2 YYNGEE. The V gene lost 3 bases and the J gene lost 2 bases, with 3 bases spanning the gap. Material for sequencing was PBMCs or a T cell subset sorted from them (not recorded which). The clonotype comes from a man aged 18-30 years who had mild COVID-19 (a few samples of this study predate the infection). Cell type and time point are not known. The chain links TRBV9 to TRBJ2-6; D unresolved. CDR3 coding DNA: TGTGCCAGCAGCGCCACTGGGGCCAACGTCCTGACTTTC. Residues: CASSATGANVLTF.